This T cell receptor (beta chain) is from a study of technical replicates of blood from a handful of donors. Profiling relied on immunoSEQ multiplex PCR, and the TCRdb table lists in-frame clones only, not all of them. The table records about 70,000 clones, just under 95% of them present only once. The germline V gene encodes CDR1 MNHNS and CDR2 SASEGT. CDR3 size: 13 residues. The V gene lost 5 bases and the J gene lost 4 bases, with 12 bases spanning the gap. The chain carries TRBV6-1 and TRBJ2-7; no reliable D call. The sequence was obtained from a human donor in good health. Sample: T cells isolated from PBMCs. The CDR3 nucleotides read TGTGCCAGCAGTACGGCTCTGAGGTACGAGCAGTACTTC. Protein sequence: CASSTALRYEQYF.